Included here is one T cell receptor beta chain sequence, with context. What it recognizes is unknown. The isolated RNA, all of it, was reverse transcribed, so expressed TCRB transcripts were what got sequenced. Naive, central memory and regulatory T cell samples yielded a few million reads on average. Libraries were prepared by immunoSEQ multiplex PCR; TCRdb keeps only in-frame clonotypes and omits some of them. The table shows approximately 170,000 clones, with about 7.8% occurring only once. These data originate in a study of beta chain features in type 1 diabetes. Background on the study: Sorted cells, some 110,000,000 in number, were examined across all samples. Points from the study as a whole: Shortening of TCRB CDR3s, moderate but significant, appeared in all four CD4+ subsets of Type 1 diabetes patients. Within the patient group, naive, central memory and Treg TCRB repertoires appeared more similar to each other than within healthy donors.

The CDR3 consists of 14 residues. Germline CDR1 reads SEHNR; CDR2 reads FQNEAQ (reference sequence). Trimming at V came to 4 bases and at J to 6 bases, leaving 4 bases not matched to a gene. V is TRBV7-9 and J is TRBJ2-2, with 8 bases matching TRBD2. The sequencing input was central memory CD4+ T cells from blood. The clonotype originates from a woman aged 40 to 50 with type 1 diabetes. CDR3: CASSSGGESGELFF. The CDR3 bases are TGTGCCAGCAGCTCGGGGGGGGAGTCCGGGGAGCTGTTTTTT.